This T cell receptor beta chain originates from a study of T cells in Graves' hyperthyroidism and ophthalmopathy. TCR beta CDR3 sequences were amplified from RNA transcripts. First-round RT-PCR targeting the TCR CDR3 was performed with the HTBI primer set. TCRdb fed the multiplex PCR reads into MiXCR, producing one record per CDR3 protein. The top ten clones hold more than 7% of a sample with a few hundred thousand distinct CDR3 sequences, around 42% of them seen once. V lost 5 bases and J 10 bases, leaving 21 bases between the germline ends. This CDR3 spans 15 amino acids. From germline, CDR1 is MRHNA and CDR2 SNTAGT. Ten or more counts support this clonotype.

This TCR came from a woman aged 18 to 35 with Graves' hyperthyroidism. The gene calls are TRBV6-4 and TRBJ2-1; a weak D match, TRBD2 (7 bases). Sequences were obtained from peripheral blood or thyroid tissue (not recorded which). CDR3 in amino acids: CASSPSGIGGEEQFF. The CDR3 DNA follows: TGTGCCAGCAGTCCCAGCGGGATAGGGGGGGAAGAGCAGTTCTTC.